These T cell receptor beta chains were read from a single sample in a study of T cell repertoires in cytomegalovirus infection. The antigens for these receptors are not known. A single record per CDR3 protein comes from TCRdb applying MiXCR to the reads. Of over 95,000 distinct CDR3 sequences in the sample, around 30% were seen once. Source: CD8+ T cells from cultured PBMCs, taken from culture after CMV antigen stimulation. Receptor source: a human donor in good health (CMV status not recorded). Some clones in this sample may be carry-over from other donors' samples. Each CDR3 is given with its conserved first and last residue. The D gene is left open where the match is weak. Expanded clones are given a class, and other clones once, few, many or no size at all.

J gene | D gene | clone size | V gene | CDR3 DNA | CDR3 protein
TRBJ1-5 | NA | NA | TRBV15 | TGTGCCACCAGCTCTCCCGGGACGGATAATCAGCCCCAGCATTTT | CATSSPGTDNQPQHF
TRBJ2-2 | NA | NA | TRBV2 | TGTGCCAGCAGGGCTGGCACCGGGGAGCTGTTTTTT | CASRAGTGELFF
TRBJ2-5 | NA | few | TRBV5-6 | TGTGCCAGCAGCCGACCTGGACAGACGTACCAAGAGACCCAGTACTTC | CASSRPGQTYQETQYF
TRBJ1-1 | NA | NA | TRBV19 | TGTGCCAGTACCGCTGGGTGGCAGTTGAACACTGAAGCTTTCTTT | CASTAGWQLNTEAFF
TRBJ2-5 | NA | many | TRBV6-2/TRBV6-3 | TGTGCCAGCAGTGTCGGACAGCCAGAGACCCAGTACTTC | CASSVGQPETQYF
TRBJ2-7 | TRBD1 | few | TRBV28 | TGTGCCAGCACCCCGGACAGGAACAACTACGAGCAGTACTTC | CASTPDRNNYEQYF
TRBJ1-2 | NA | NA | TRBV5-6 | TGTGCCAGCAGCCCTTCCTTAGGGAGCTATGGCTACACCTTC | CASSPSLGSYGYTF
TRBJ2-2 | NA | many | TRBV15 | TGTGCCACCAGCGATGGACTTATGGGTTCGAACACCGGGGAGCTGTTTTTT | CATSDGLMGSNTGELFF
TRBJ1-1 | NA | few | TRBV6-6 | TGTGCCAGCACTTATAACAGGGCGGCTGGTGAAGCTTTCTTT | CASTYNRAAGEAFF
TRBJ1-2 | TRBD1 | NA | TRBV29-1 | TGCAGCGTTCGGGACAGGGGGATCGAGGGCTACACCTTC | CSVRDRGIEGYTF
TRBJ2-3 | TRBD2 | NA | TRBV7-2 | TGTGCCAGCAGCCGCCTACTAGCGGGGGCCGACACAGATACGCAGTATTTT | CASSRLLAGADTDTQYF
TRBJ2-3 | TRBD1 | NA | TRBV6-6 | TGTGCCAGCAGTACACGGGACAGGGGGTTAGATACGCAGTATTTT | CASSTRDRGLDTQYF
TRBJ2-5 | NA | few | TRBV20-1 | TGCAGTGCTACCGATCGGCATGCACAAGAGACCCAGTACTTC | CSATDRHAQETQYF
TRBJ1-5 | TRBD1 | NA | TRBV28 | TGTGCCAGCATGGGCAGGGGGTACTATCAGCCCCAGCATTTT | CASMGRGYYQPQHF
TRBJ2-3 | NA | NA | TRBV3-1 | TGTGCCAGCAGCCCCCGAGGGGAGACCACAGATACGCAGTATTTT | CASSPRGETTDTQYF
TRBJ2-7 | NA | many | TRBV7-8 | TGTGCCAGCAGCCCGCAGACGGACTACGAGCAGTACTTC | CASSPQTDYEQYF
TRBJ2-7 | TRBD1 | many | TRBV6-5 | TGTGCCAGCAGTTACTCAGGGACAGGGCGGCTAGAGCAGTACTTC | CASSYSGTGRLEQYF
TRBJ1-1 | NA | few | TRBV27 | TGTGCCAGCAGTCCGCGGTTCACCACTGAAGCTTTCTTT | CASSPRFTTEAFF
TRBJ2-1 | NA | NA | TRBV27 | TGTGCCAGCAGGGCCGCGTACAATGAGCAGTTCTTC | CASRAAYNEQFF
TRBJ2-1 | NA | many | TRBV7-6 | TGTGCCAGCAGCTTATTGGCGGGACAAAAAAAGAGCTCCTACAATGAGCAGTTCTTC | CASSLLAGQKKSSYNEQFF
TRBJ2-7 | NA | NA | TRBV7-6 | TGTGCCAGCAGCTTATTTTTCCCGTCGGTAAGAGGGTACGAGCAGTACTTC | CASSLFFPSVRGYEQYF
TRBJ2-7 | NA | NA | TRBV11-1 | TGTGCCAGCAGCTTAGGAAGGGTCTACGAGCAGTACTTC | CASSLGRVYEQYF
TRBJ1-2 | NA | many | TRBV7-2 | TGTGCCAGCAGTCAGACCTCTAACTATGGCTACACCTTC | CASSQTSNYGYTF
TRBJ2-3 | NA | NA | TRBV28 | TGTGCCAGCAGTCCCCCGGGACAATCAGATACGCAGTATTTT | CASSPPGQSDTQYF
TRBJ1-1 | NA | NA | TRBV7-2 | TGTGCCAGCAGCACGGGGAAAAACACTGAAGCTTTCTTT | CASSTGKNTEAFF
TRBJ1-6 | TRBD1 | NA | TRBV4-1 | TGCGCCAGCAGCCCCGGACAGGGAGAGAATTCACCCCTCCACTTT | CASSPGQGENSPLHF
TRBJ1-5 | NA | few | TRBV19 | TGTGCCAGTAGTATAGATCTGTGGGGGCCCGTGCCCCAGCATTTT | CASSIDLWGPVPQHF
TRBJ2-5 | NA | once | TRBV28 | TGTGCCAGCAGTTTATGGGCAGGGGGCGGGGGGACCCAGTACTTC | CASSLWAGGGGTQYF
TRBJ1-1 | NA | NA | TRBV28 | TGTGCCAGCAACTCCCCCCCGGGGGCAATTTATGAAGCTTTCTTT | CASNSPPGAIYEAFF
TRBJ2-3 | NA | NA | TRBV20-1 | TGCAGTGCTCTAGGACCTGAAGAATTAGATACGCAGTATTTT | CSALGPEELDTQYF
TRBJ1-2 | NA | few | TRBV7-8 | TGTGCCAGCAGCCGGGACACGGGAGGTAGTGCTCATGGCTACACCTTC | CASSRDTGGSAHGYTF
TRBJ2-5 | NA | NA | TRBV4-1 | TGCGCCAGCAGCCTAACCCGGGGCAGGGGGGTTTCAGAGACCCAGTACTTC | CASSLTRGRGVSETQYF
TRBJ1-2 | TRBD1 | NA | TRBV12-3/TRBV12-4 | TGTGCCAGCAGCGAATCCGGACAGGGGGACTATGGCTACACCTTC | CASSESGQGDYGYTF
TRBJ2-1 | TRBD2 | few | TRBV19 | TGTGCCAGCCGACTAGCGGGGGTTCCCTACAATGAGCAGTTCTTC | CASRLAGVPYNEQFF